These T cell receptor beta chains were read from a single sample in a study of tumor and adjacent non-tumor tissue in lung cancer. TCRdb reanalysed the multiplex PCR reads using MiXCR and keeps one entry per CDR3 protein. The sample lists approximately 120,000 distinct CDR3 sequences; roughly three fifths were seen once. Sample: distant non-tumor lung tissue. These receptors all stem from a man aged 55 to 70 with non-small cell lung cancer. CDR3s include the opening cysteine and the closing phenylalanine or tryptophan. Only part of the rows carry a size: once, few, many, or a class if the clone is expanded.

j_gene: TRBJ2-2; v_gene: TRBV11-2; abundance: many; CDR3aa: CASSSGPYTGELFF
j_gene: TRBJ2-7; v_gene: TRBV5-1; abundance: NA; CDR3aa: CASSRFRGPDEQYF
j_gene: TRBJ1-6; v_gene: TRBV12-3/TRBV12-4; abundance: few; CDR3aa: CASSFGRGRNSPFHF
j_gene: TRBJ2-3; v_gene: TRBV11-2; abundance: once; CDR3aa: CASSKGQCSNTRYF
j_gene: TRBJ2-1; v_gene: TRBV20-1; abundance: NA; CDR3aa: CSAGGGTNYNERFF
j_gene: TRBJ2-3; v_gene: TRBV20-1; abundance: few; CDR3aa: CSARDLDLLYTQYF
j_gene: TRBJ1-5; v_gene: TRBV6-1; abundance: NA; CDR3aa: CASNEGGFRALPQHF
j_gene: TRBJ2-2; v_gene: TRBV30; abundance: many; CDR3aa: CASRPLAGVISGELFF
j_gene: TRBJ2-3; v_gene: TRBV5-1; abundance: once; CDR3aa: CATSSGGTDTQYF
j_gene: TRBJ2-7; v_gene: TRBV6-5; abundance: many; CDR3aa: CASRDSYEQYF
j_gene: TRBJ2-2; v_gene: TRBV4-3; abundance: many; CDR3aa: CASSQGAGTSGTNTGELFF
j_gene: TRBJ2-4; v_gene: TRBV4-2; abundance: NA; CDR3aa: CVSSQAQASRSLVKNIQYF
j_gene: TRBJ2-1; v_gene: TRBV18; abundance: NA; CDR3aa: CASSPPYGRSSYNEQFF
j_gene: TRBJ2-1; v_gene: TRBV2; abundance: few; CDR3aa: CASTVLEQGAYNEQFF
j_gene: TRBJ2-2; v_gene: TRBV6-2/TRBV6-3; abundance: many; CDR3aa: CASSLLAGGRTGELFF
j_gene: TRBJ2-3; v_gene: TRBV15; abundance: NA; CDR3aa: CATSRWTSGVTDMQYF
j_gene: TRBJ1-1; v_gene: TRBV12-3/TRBV12-4; abundance: NA; CDR3aa: CARRTPVDTEAFF
j_gene: TRBJ2-3; v_gene: TRBV13; abundance: NA; CDR3aa: CASSPRQPSTDTQYF
j_gene: TRBJ1-5; v_gene: TRBV4-1; abundance: NA; CDR3aa: CASSSRDRRHQPQHF
j_gene: TRBJ2-5; v_gene: TRBV11-3; abundance: NA; CDR3aa: CASSLECGTAEETQYF
j_gene: TRBJ2-1; v_gene: TRBV4-2; abundance: NA; CDR3aa: CACGPTRRDNEQFF
j_gene: TRBJ2-1; v_gene: TRBV4-1; abundance: many; CDR3aa: CASSQELWDGIYNEQFF
j_gene: TRBJ1-1; v_gene: TRBV24-1; abundance: NA; CDR3aa: CATSDLLRDLMTEAFF
j_gene: TRBJ1-2; v_gene: TRBV12-3/TRBV12-4; abundance: many; CDR3aa: CASSLRQGGYGYTF
j_gene: TRBJ1-5; v_gene: TRBV6-1; abundance: many; CDR3aa: CASSETTGSQPQHF
j_gene: TRBJ2-1; v_gene: TRBV6-1; abundance: many; CDR3aa: CASSKTGSSYNEQFF
j_gene: TRBJ1-1; v_gene: TRBV6-5; abundance: NA; CDR3aa: CASSYSNSNRFTEAFF
j_gene: TRBJ2-1; v_gene: TRBV29-1; abundance: NA; CDR3aa: CGHGYNEQIF
j_gene: TRBJ2-3; v_gene: TRBV29-1; abundance: NA; CDR3aa: CHVEGQGADTQYF
j_gene: TRBJ2-7; v_gene: TRBV19; abundance: NA; CDR3aa: CASSITDEQYF
j_gene: TRBJ2-7; v_gene: TRBV6-5; abundance: NA; CDR3aa: CASSNDRGVYKQYF
j_gene: TRBJ1-6; v_gene: TRBV28; abundance: NA; CDR3aa: CANSFSESPFHF
j_gene: TRBJ2-5; v_gene: TRBV25-1; abundance: NA; CDR3aa: CASSDGLAGKETQYF
j_gene: TRBJ2-7; v_gene: TRBV10-3; abundance: many; CDR3aa: CAIRERDSSYEQYF
j_gene: TRBJ1-1; v_gene: TRBV6-5; abundance: NA; CDR3aa: CASSYSIGNTIAFF
j_gene: TRBJ2-7; v_gene: TRBV19; abundance: NA; CDR3aa: CASSTSGTYTYEQYF
j_gene: TRBJ2-6; v_gene: TRBV2; abundance: NA; CDR3aa: CASSDTLSGANVLTF
j_gene: TRBJ2-2; v_gene: TRBV5-1; abundance: NA; CDR3aa: CASSYPGVGAGELFF
j_gene: TRBJ1-5; v_gene: TRBV12-3/TRBV12-4; abundance: NA; CDR3aa: CANSRQGQGNEPQHF
j_gene: TRBJ2-7; v_gene: TRBV6-5; abundance: NA; CDR3aa: CASGPGPDKQYF
j_gene: TRBJ2-7; v_gene: TRBV20-1; abundance: many; CDR3aa: CSASRPGLLSLEYF
j_gene: TRBJ2-5; v_gene: TRBV11-2; abundance: once; CDR3aa: CANSLDLAGPETQYF
j_gene: TRBJ1-2; v_gene: TRBV2; abundance: few; CDR3aa: CASKLGYGYTF
j_gene: TRBJ1-1; v_gene: TRBV29-1; abundance: many; CDR3aa: CSVSDRGRNTEAFF